The 8 T cell receptor beta chains below all came from one sample that was sequenced in a study of T cell repertoires in cytomegalovirus infection. Their cognate antigens are unknown. TCRdb analysed the reads with MiXCR anew, one entry per CDR3 protein. Here the sample spans around 800,000 distinct CDR3 sequences, approximately 29% being singletons. The source was cultured CD8+ T cells from PBMCs, collected from culture after CMV antigen stimulation. These TCRs come from a human donor in good health (CMV status not recorded). Some clones in this sample may be carry-over from other donors' samples.

This rearrangement joins TRBV4-1 to TRBJ1-5; D remains ambiguous. V gave up 0 bases and J gave up 4 bases, with 10 bases separating them. The CDR3 contains 15 residues. The germline CDR1 and CDR2 sequences are MGHRA and YSYEKL. The CDR3 is CASSQDRGMNQPQHF. The CDR3 DNA reads TGCGCCAGCAGCCAAGATCGAGGAATGAATCAGCCCCAGCATTTT.

The chain couples TRBV7-9 to TRBJ1-2, with 7 bases matching TRBD1. Germline V gives CDR1 SEHNR, CDR2 FQNEAQ (reference sequence). The CDR3 spans 15 residues. Losses at the gene ends were 1 base for V and 8 bases for J; bases not matched to a gene: 10. CDR3 residues: CASSLGGRGPQGYTF. The DNA of the CDR3 is TGTGCCAGCAGCTTAGGCGGTAGGGGGCCGCAAGGCTACACCTTC.

The rearrangement links TRBV28 to TRBJ1-1, with D maybe TRBD1 (6 bases). The CDR3 covers 14 residues. Deletions cut 6 bases from V and 5 bases from J, with 16 bases between. The germline CDR1 and CDR2 sequences are MDHEN and SYDVKM. The CDR3 DNA sequence: TGTGCCAGCAGCCCAATAACAGGGAGAACTGAAGCTTTCTTT. Residues: CASSPITGRTEAFF.

Ten or more counts support this clonotype. This chain connects TRBV6-5 to TRBJ2-2, with 11 nucleotides matching TRBD2. CDR3 length: 15 residues. From germline, CDR1 is MNHEY and CDR2 SVGAGI. V lost 2 bases, J lost 5 bases, and 1 base stayed unmatched. The CDR3 is CASSYASGGTGELFF. The CDR3 region has the DNA TGTGCCAGCAGTTACGCTAGCGGGGGGACCGGGGAGCTGTTTTTT.

Comment on this clonotype: A read error may produce the germline difference seen at one junction end. The CDR3: CASRSTQGSLNAEAFF. The CDR3 DNA sequence: TGTGCCAGTAGATCCACCCAGGGGAGCTTGAACGCTGAAGCTTTCTTT. The chain is built from TRBV19 and TRBJ1-1, with D possibly TRBD1 on 6 matching bases. The CDR3 contains 16 residues. The germline V gene has CDR1 LNHDA and CDR2 SQIVND (reference sequence).

A note on this clonotype: The junction differs from germline at one of its ends, possibly a read error. This rearrangement joins TRBV4-1 to TRBJ2-7; D remains ambiguous. CDR1 and CDR2 from the germline V gene are MGHRA and YSYEKL. This CDR3 has 13 residues. For the CDR3, the DNA is TGTGCCAGCAGCCTCAAAACTCGGATCGAGCAGTACTTC. Protein: CASSLKTRIEQYF.

For this clonotype: The junction differs from germline at one of its ends, possibly a read error. The chain joins TRBV12-3 or TRBV12-4 to TRBJ2-5; 8 nucleotides align to TRBD1. The CDR3 spans 16 residues. CDR3 residues: CVSSLSGGGFQETQYF. The CDR3 nucleotides read TGTGTCAGCAGTTTATCAGGGGGCGGTTTTCAAGAGACCCAGTACTTC.

A few counts support this clonotype. V is TRBV19 and J is TRBJ1-1; tentatively, D is TRBD1 (5 bases). The CDR3 contains 18 residues. The germline V and J ends were trimmed by 4 bases and 1 base, with 22 bases remaining between them. CDR1 is LNHDA and CDR2 is SQIVND in the germline V gene (reference sequence). The CDR3 bases are TGTGCCAGTAGTACCCTCCAGGGTGGATACTTGTGGAACACTGAAGCTTTCTTT. It specifies CASSTLQGGYLWNTEAFF.